This T cell receptor beta chain came from a study of blood T cell repertoires in COVID-19. Turning to the study itself: Acute and convalescent COVID-19 specimens originated in the United States, Italy and Spain. Sample material is recorded as cDNA or gDNA derived from T cells, B-cell-depleted T cells, or PBMCs.

This CDR3 region has 13 residues. CDR1 LNHDA and CDR2 SQIVND come from the germline V gene (reference sequence). J gave up 10 bases and V 10 bases, and 15 bases lay outside the gene matches. Authors' analysis steps: Reference gene primer amplification gave nucleated cell count estimates. Some clones are missing from TCRdb's copy, which holds only in-frame ones; the method was immunoSEQ multiplex PCR. The V and J calls and the clone size are those of that table, but D and trimming were determined from the DNA. The sample records around 250,000 clones, roughly 82% being singletons. Seattle patients were enrolled during active infection and followed longitudinally.

The source of this sequence is an elderly woman with COVID-19, enrolled during active disease. This chain connects TRBV19 to TRBJ1-2, with 7 bases matching TRBD1. Sequenced input: peripheral blood. The CDR3 DNA reads as TGTGCCACCAAACCGGGACAGAGACGAGACTACACCTTC. This encodes CATKPGQRRDYTF. Full variable domain (rest looked up from reference TRBV19 and TRBJ1-2): DGGITQSPKYLFRKEGQNVTLSCEQNLNHDAMYWYRQDPGQGLRLIYYSQIVNDFQKGDIAEGYSVSREKKESFPLTVTSAQKNPTAFYLCATKPGQRRDYTFGSGTRLTVV.